A single T cell receptor beta chain is shown here with its context. The sample belongs to a study of blood T cell repertoires in COVID-19. Per the original data handling: Scientists estimated how many nucleated cells there were by amplifying reference gene primers. TCRdb's copy holds only in-frame clones and misses some; the assay was immunoSEQ multiplex PCR. The DNA was the basis for D and trimming; V, J and clone size are from that table. In the table there are some 58,000 clones, approximately 88% of which are singletons. Between the trimmed V and J ends, which lost 3 bases and 10 bases, there was a span of 13 bases. The CDR3 totals 13 residues. From germline, CDR1 is SNHLY and CDR2 FYNNEI.

The sequencing input was peripheral blood. The source of this sequence is a human donor in a cohort sampled during active COVID-19. This chain links TRBV2 with TRBJ2-1; a possible D gene is TRBD1 (5 bases). CDR3 sequence (DNA): TGTGCCAGCAGTGATAGTGGGGCCTTGGAGCAGTTCTTC. As protein: CASSDSGALEQFF.